This is a list of T cell receptor beta chains from one sample in a study of patients and donors after allogeneic stem cell transplantation. TCRdb processed the RT-PCR reads anew with MiXCR; each CDR3 protein has one entry. The table records about 200,000 distinct CDR3 sequences, roughly two fifths of them present only once. Source material: blood, either unsorted or a sorted T cell fraction (not recorded which). These receptors were collected from a human donor who was either an allogeneic HSCT recipient or a stem cell or donor lymphocyte infusion donor (not recorded which). It is not recorded whose cells these are; they may come from a transplant donor. Both conserved end residues are part of each CDR3. The D gene is left open where the match is weak. Size is omitted from some rows. Given values are once, few, many or a class for expanded clones.

clone size	D gene	V gene	J gene	CDR3 protein	CDR3 DNA
-	-	TRBV5-5	TRBJ2-7	CASSGRDAYEQYF	TGTGCCAGCAGCGGGCGGGACGCCTACGAGCAGTACTTC
-	TRBD2	TRBV20-1	TRBJ2-7	CSALPAGKTYEQYF	TGCAGTGCTCTACCAGCGGGAAAAACTTACGAGCAGTACTTC
-	TRBD2	TRBV6-5	TRBJ2-3	CASTPSGGAGDTQYF	TGTGCCAGCACCCCTAGCGGGGGGGCGGGAGATACGCAGTATTTT
-	TRBD1	TRBV29-1	TRBJ2-7	CSVVKGAGSYEQYF	TGCAGCGTTGTAAAGGGGGCGGGCTCCTACGAGCAGTACTTC
few	-	TRBV12-3/TRBV12-4	TRBJ1-5	CASSLDGVGQPQHF	TGTGCCAGCAGCCTAGACGGAGTGGGGCAGCCCCAGCATTTT
-	-	TRBV18	TRBJ2-7	CASSPVDLHYEQYF	TGTGCCAGCTCACCAGTTGACCTTCACTACGAGCAGTACTTC
-	-	TRBV5-1	TRBJ1-3	CASSSGQTGNTIYF	TGCGCCAGCAGCTCCGGACAGACTGGAAACACCATATATTTT
-	-	TRBV28	TRBJ1-3	CASSLWLDTIYF	TGTGCCAGCAGTTTGTGGTTGGACACCATATATTTT
few	TRBD1	TRBV27	TRBJ1-2	CATPPRGGANYGYTF	TGTGCCACACCACCCAGGGGGGGAGCTAACTATGGCTACACCTTC
once	TRBD1	TRBV5-1	TRBJ1-1	CASSLVYFQGADTEAFF	TGCGCCAGCAGCTTGGTTTATTTCCAGGGGGCGGATACTGAAGCTTTCTTT
few	-	TRBV28	TRBJ2-3	CASSLELAGPNTDTQYF	TGTGCCAGCAGTTTAGAGCTGGCGGGCCCCAACACAGATACGCAGTATTTT
few	-	TRBV9	TRBJ2-1	CASSVVAGPDNEQFF	TGTGCCAGCAGCGTAGTCGCAGGCCCAGACAATGAGCAGTTCTTC
-	TRBD2	TRBV7-2	TRBJ2-1	CASSPRRGGYNEQFF	TGTGCCAGCAGCCCAAGGCGGGGGGGCTACAATGAGCAGTTCTTC
-	-	TRBV18	TRBJ1-4	CASSPWKPTNEKLFF	TGTGCCAGCTCACCATGGAAGCCAACTAATGAAAAACTGTTTTTT
-	-	TRBV27	TRBJ2-2	CASKELPNTGELFF	TGTGCCAGCAAGGAACTACCGAACACCGGGGAGCTGTTTTTT
once	-	TRBV4-1	TRBJ2-3	CASSQEVGGNTQYF	TGCGCCAGCAGCCAAGAAGTAGGGGGGAATACGCAGTATTTT
-	-	TRBV6-6	TRBJ1-4	CASKREKLFF	TGTGCCAGCAAACGTGAAAAACTGTTTTTT
-	TRBD2	TRBV20-1	TRBJ2-1	CSAPGLAYNEQFF	TGCAGTGCTCCGGGACTAGCATACAATGAGCAGTTCTTC
-	-	TRBV27	TRBJ2-7	CASSWADSVGYEQYF	TGTGCCAGCAGTTGGGCGGATTCTGTCGGCTACGAGCAGTACTTC
few	-	TRBV5-1	TRBJ2-1	CASSLGYTTYNEQFF	TGCGCCAGCAGCTTGGGGTATACAACCTACAATGAGCAGTTCTTC
-	-	TRBV3-1	TRBJ1-1	CASSPGPGRTEAFF	TGTGCCAGCAGCCCCGGCCCGGGGCGCACTGAAGCTTTCTTT
-	TRBD2	TRBV5-1	TRBJ2-1	CASSRSSGNNEQFF	TGCGCCAGCAGTAGGTCTAGCGGTAACAATGAGCAGTTCTTC
-	-	TRBV11-2	TRBJ1-1	CASSLGGRYTEAFF	TGTGCCAGCAGCTTAGGTGGCAGATACACTGAAGCTTTCTTT
-	-	TRBV2	TRBJ1-5	CASSAGVQPQHF	TGTGCCAGCAGCGCGGGGGTTCAGCCCCAGCATTTT
-	-	TRBV6-1	TRBJ2-3	CASSEVGFFTDTQYF	TGTGCCAGCAGTGAAGTTGGGTTCTTCACAGATACGCAGTATTTT
-	-	TRBV7-6	TRBJ2-5	CASSYSDF	TGTGCCAGCAGCTACAGCGACTTC
-	-	TRBV9	TRBJ2-6	CASSSRGTEANVLTF	TGTGCCAGCAGCTCGAGGGGTACTGAGGCCAACGTCCTGACTTTC
-	-	TRBV28	TRBJ1-1	CASSSHDLEAFF	TGTGCCAGCAGTTCCCATGATCTTGAAGCTTTCTTT
-	TRBD1	TRBV12-3/TRBV12-4	TRBJ1-1	CASSHLQGQDTEAFF	TGTGCCAGCAGTCACCTACAGGGGCAGGACACTGAAGCTTTCTTT
-	TRBD1	TRBV9	TRBJ1-1	CASNGGGLTEAFF	TGTGCCAGCAATGGAGGGGGCCTGACTGAAGCTTTCTTT
few	-	TRBV24-1	TRBJ2-2	CATSDPRDHTGELFF	TGTGCCACCAGTGATCCCAGGGACCACACCGGGGAGCTGTTTTTT
-	-	TRBV7-8	TRBJ2-5	CASSLRVVVQETQYF	TGTGCCAGCAGCTTGAGAGTAGTGGTACAAGAGACCCAGTACTTC
-	-	TRBV24-1	TRBJ2-7	CATSDPGRGVQYF	TGTGCCACCAGTGATCCTGGTCGAGGGGTGCAGTACTTC
-	-	TRBV5-1	TRBJ2-7	CASSWARGPSYEQYF	TGCGCCAGCAGCTGGGCTCGGGGACCCTCCTACGAGCAGTACTTC
few	-	TRBV28	TRBJ1-1	CASKHPGTKDFF	TGTGCCAGCAAACACCCCGGGACCAAAGATTTCTTT
-	TRBD1	TRBV14	TRBJ2-7	CASSQVPRGTSPYEQYF	TGTGCCAGCAGCCAAGTACCCAGGGGGACGTCTCCCTACGAGCAGTACTTC
-	TRBD1	TRBV24-1	TRBJ1-1	CATHKITGANTEAFF	TGTGCCACCCACAAAATCACAGGGGCGAACACTGAAGCTTTCTTT
-	TRBD1	TRBV5-1	TRBJ1-6	CASSAQGSGSPLHF	TGCGCCAGCAGCGCACAGGGGAGTGGCTCACCCCTCCACTTT
many	-	TRBV5-4	TRBJ1-1	CASSYRAGNTEAFF	TGTGCCAGCAGCTACAGGGCGGGGAACACTGAAGCTTTCTTT
many	-	TRBV3-1	TRBJ1-5	CASSQSNQPQHF	TGTGCCAGCAGCCAAAGCAATCAGCCCCAGCATTTT
few	-	TRBV20-1	TRBJ1-2	CSANQYARDGYTF	TGCAGTGCTAATCAATATGCCCGGGATGGCTACACCTTC
-	-	TRBV20-1	TRBJ1-1	CSARALAGFNTEAFF	TGCAGTGCTAGAGCCCTTGCGGGGTTTAACACTGAAGCTTTCTTT
many	-	TRBV5-1	TRBJ1-2	CASSLEGGGYTF	TGCGCCAGCAGCTTGGAGGGGGGCGGCTACACCTTC
few	TRBD1	TRBV9	TRBJ1-1	CASSVIGTGGIEAFF	TGTGCCAGCAGCGTAATTGGGACAGGGGGCATAGAAGCTTTCTTT
once	TRBD2	TRBV10-3	TRBJ2-2	CAIGISGENTGELFF	TGTGCCATCGGGATTAGCGGGGAGAACACCGGGGAGCTGTTTTTT
few	TRBD1	TRBV19	TRBJ1-5	CASSGVRDRNQPQHF	TGTGCCAGTAGTGGAGTCCGGGACAGAAATCAGCCCCAGCATTTT
-	-	TRBV5-1	TRBJ2-5	CASSLDAGVQETQYF	TGCGCCAGCAGCTTGGATGCAGGGGTCCAAGAGACCCAGTACTTC
-	-	TRBV20-1	TRBJ2-3	CSAALGSDTQYF	TGCAGTGCTGCGCTAGGGTCAGATACGCAGTATTTT
-	-	TRBV18	TRBJ1-6	CASSPTANSPLHF	TGTGCCAGCTCCCCTACCGCAAATTCACCCCTCCACTTT
-	TRBD1	TRBV20-1	TRBJ1-3	CSARPGQGRGNTIYF	TGCAGTGCTAGACCGGGACAGGGGCGGGGAAACACCATATATTTT
-	TRBD2	TRBV7-6	TRBJ2-3	CASSQSQRGDVDTQYF	TGTGCCAGCAGCCAAAGCCAGCGGGGGGATGTAGATACGCAGTATTTT
-	-	TRBV7-9	TRBJ2-2	CASSVQGTGELFF	TGTGCCAGCAGCGTACAGGGAACCGGGGAGCTGTTTTTT
few	-	TRBV5-1	TRBJ1-1	CASSHHPEGSTEAFF	TGCGCCAGCAGCCACCACCCGGAGGGTAGCACTGAAGCTTTCTTT
-	-	TRBV2	TRBJ1-5	CASTAGVGNQPQHF	TGTGCCAGCACCGCGGGGGTTGGCAATCAGCCCCAGCATTTT